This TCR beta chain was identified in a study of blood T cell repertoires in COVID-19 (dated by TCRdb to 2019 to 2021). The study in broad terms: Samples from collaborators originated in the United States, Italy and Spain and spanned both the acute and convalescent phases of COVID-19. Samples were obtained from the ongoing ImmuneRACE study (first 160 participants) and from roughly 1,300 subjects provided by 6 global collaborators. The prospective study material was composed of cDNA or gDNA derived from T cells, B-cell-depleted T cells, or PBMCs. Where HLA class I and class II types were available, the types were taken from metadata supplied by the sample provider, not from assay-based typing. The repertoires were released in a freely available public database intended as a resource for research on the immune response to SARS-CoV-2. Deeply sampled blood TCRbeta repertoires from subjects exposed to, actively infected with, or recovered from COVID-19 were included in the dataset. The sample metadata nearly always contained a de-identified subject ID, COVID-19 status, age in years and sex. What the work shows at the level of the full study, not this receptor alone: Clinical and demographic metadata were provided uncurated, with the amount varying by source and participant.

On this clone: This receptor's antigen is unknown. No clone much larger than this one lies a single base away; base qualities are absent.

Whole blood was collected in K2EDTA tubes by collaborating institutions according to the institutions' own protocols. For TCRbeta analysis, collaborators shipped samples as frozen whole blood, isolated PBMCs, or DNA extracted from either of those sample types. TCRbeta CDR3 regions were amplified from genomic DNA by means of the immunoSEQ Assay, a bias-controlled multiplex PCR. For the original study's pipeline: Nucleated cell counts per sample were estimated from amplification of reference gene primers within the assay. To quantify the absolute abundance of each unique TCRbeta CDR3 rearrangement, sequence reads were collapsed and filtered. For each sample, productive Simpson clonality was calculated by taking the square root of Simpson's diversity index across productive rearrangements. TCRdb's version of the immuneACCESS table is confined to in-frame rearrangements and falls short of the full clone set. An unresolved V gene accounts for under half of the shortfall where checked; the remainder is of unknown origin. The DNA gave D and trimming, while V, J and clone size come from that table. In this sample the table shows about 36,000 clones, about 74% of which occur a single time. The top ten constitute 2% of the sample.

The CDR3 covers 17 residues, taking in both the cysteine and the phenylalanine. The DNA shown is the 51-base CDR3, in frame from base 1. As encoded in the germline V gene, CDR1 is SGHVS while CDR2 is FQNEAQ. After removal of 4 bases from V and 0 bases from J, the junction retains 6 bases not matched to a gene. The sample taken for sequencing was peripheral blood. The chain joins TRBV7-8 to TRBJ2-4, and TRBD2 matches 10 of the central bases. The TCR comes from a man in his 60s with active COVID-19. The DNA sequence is TGTGCCAGCAGCTCAGGACAGCGGGGGGGAGCCAAAAACATTCAGTACTTC. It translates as CASSSGQRGGAKNIQYF.